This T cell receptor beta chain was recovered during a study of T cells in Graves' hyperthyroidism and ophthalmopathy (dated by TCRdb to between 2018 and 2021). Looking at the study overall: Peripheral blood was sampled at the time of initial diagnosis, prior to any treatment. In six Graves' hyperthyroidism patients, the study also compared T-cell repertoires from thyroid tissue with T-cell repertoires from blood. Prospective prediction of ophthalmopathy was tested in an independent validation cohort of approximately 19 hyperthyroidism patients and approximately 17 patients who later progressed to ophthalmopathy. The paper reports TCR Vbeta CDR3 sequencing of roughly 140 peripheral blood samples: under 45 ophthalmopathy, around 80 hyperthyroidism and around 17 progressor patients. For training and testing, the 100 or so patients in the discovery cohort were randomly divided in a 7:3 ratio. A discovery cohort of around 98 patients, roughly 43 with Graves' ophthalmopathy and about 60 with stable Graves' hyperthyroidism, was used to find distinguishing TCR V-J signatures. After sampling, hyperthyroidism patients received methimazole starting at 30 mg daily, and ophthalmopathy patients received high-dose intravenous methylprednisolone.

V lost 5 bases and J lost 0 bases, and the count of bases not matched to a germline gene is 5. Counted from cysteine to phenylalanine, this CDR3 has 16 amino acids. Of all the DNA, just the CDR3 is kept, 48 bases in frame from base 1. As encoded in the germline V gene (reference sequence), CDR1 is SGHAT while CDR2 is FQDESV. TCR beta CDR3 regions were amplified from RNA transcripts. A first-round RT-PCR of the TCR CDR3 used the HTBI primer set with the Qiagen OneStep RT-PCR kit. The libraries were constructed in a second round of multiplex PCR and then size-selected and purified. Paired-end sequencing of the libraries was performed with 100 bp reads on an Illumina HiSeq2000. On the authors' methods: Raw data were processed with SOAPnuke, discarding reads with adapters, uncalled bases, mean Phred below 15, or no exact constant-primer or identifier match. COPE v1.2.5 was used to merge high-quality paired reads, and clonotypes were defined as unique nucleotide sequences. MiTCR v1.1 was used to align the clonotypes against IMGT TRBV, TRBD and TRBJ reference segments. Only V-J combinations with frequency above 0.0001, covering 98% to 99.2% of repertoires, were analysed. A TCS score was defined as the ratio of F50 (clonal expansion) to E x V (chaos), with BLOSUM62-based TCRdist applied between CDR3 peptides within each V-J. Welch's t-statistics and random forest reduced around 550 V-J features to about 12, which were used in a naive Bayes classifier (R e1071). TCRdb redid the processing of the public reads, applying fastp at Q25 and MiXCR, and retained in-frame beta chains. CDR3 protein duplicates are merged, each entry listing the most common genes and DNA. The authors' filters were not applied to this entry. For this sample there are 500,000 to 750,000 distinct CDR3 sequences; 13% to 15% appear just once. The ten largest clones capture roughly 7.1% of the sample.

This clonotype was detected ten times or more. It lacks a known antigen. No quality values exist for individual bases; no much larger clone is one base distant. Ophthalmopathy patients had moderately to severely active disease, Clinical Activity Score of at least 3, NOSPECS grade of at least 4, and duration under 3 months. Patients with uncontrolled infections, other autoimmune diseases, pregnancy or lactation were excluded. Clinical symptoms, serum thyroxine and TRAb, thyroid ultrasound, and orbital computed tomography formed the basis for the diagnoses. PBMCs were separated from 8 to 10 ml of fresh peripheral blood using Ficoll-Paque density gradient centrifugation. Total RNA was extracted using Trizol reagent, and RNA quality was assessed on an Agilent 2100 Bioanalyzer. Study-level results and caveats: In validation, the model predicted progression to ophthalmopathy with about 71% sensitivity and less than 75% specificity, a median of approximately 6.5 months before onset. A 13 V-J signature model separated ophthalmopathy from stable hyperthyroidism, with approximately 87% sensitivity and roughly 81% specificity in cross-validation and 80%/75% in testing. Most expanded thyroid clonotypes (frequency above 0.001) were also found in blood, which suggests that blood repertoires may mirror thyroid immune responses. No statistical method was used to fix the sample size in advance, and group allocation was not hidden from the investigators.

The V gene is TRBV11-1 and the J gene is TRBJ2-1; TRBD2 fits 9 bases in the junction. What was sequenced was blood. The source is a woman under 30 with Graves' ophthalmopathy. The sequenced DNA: TGTGCCAGCAGCGGATTTAGCGGGAGCTCCTACAATGAGCAGTTCTTC. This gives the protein CASSGFSGSSYNEQFF.